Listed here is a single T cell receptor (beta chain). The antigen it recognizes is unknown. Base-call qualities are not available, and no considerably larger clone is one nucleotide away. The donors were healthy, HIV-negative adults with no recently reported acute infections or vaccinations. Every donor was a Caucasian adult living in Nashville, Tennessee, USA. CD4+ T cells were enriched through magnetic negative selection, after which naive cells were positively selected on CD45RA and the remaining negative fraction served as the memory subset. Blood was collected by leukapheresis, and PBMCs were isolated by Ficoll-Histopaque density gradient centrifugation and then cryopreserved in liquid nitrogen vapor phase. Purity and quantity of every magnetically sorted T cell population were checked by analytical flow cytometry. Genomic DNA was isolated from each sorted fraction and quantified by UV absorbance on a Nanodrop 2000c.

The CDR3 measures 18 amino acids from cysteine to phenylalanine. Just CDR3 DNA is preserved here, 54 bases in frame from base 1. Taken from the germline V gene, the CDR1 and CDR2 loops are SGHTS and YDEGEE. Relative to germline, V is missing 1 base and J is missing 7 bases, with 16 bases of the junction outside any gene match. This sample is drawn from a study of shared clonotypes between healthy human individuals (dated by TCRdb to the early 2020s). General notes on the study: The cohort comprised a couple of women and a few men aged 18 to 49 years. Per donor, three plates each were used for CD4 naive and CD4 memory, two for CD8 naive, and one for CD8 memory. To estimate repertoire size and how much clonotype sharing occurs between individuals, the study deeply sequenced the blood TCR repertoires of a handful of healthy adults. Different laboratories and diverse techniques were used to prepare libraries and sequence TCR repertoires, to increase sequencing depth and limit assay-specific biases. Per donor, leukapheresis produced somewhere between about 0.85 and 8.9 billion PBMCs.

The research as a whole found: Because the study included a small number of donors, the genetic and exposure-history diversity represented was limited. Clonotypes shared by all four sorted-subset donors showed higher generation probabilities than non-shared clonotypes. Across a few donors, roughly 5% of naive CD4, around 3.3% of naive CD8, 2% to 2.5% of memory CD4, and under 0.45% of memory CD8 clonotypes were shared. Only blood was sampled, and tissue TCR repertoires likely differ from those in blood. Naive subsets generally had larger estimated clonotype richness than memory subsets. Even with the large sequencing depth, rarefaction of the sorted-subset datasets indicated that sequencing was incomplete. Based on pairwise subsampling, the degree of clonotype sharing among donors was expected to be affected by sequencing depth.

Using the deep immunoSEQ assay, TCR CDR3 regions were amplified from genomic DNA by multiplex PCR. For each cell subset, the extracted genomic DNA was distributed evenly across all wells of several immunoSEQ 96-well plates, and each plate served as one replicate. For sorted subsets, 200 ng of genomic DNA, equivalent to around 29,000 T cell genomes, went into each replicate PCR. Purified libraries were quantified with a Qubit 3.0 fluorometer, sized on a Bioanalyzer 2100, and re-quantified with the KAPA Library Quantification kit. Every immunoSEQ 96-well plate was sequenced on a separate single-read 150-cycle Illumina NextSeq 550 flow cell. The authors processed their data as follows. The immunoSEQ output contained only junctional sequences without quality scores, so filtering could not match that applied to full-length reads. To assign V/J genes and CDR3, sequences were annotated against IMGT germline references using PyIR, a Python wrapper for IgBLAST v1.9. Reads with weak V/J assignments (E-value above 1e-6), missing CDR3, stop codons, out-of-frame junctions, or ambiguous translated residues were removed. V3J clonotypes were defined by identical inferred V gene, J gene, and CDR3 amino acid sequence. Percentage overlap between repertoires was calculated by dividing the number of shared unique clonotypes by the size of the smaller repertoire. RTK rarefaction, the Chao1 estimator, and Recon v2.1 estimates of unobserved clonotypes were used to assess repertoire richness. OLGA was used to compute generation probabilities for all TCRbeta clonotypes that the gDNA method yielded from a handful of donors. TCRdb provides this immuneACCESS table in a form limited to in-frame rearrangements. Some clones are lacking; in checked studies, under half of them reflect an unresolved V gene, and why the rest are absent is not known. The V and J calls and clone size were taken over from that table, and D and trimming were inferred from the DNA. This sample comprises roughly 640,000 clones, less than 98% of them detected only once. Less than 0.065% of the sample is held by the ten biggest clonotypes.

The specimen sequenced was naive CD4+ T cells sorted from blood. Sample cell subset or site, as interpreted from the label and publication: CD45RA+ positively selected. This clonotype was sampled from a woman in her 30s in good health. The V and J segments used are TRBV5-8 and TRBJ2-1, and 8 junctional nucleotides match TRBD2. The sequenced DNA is TGTGCCAGCAGCTTGTATGTTGGTTCGGGAGGGACGAGAAATGAGCAGTTCTTC. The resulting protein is CASSLYVGSGGTRNEQFF.